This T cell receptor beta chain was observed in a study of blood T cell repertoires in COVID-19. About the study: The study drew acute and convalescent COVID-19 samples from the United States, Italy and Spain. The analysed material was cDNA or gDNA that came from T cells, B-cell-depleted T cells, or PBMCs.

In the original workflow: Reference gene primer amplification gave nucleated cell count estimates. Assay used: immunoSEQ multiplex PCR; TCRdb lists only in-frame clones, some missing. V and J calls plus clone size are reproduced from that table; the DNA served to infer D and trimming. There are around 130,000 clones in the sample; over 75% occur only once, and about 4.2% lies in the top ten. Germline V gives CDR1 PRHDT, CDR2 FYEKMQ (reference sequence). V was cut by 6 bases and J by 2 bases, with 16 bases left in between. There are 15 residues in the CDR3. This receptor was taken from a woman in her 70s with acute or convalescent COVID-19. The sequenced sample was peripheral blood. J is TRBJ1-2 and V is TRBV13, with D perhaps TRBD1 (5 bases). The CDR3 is CASSIDRSTNYGYTF. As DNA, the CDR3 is TGTGCCAGCAGTATTGACAGATCCACCAACTATGGCTACACCTTC.